A single sample is the source of the 15 T cell receptor beta chains below, sequenced in a study of molecular identifiers for immune sequencing clone quantification. From the PCR reads, TCRdb called clonotypes with MiXCR, one entry per CDR3 protein. The profile shows just under 650,000 distinct CDR3 sequences, just under 20% of them singletons. Sequences were obtained from naive CD8+ T cells from blood, with Jurkat cell RNA spiked in. The sample's subset: FACS-sorted CD8+CD4-CCR7+CD45RA+ naive T cells. The receptors originated from a human donor in good health. Some libraries in this study had Jurkat cell RNA spiked in.

For this clonotype: It may be a read error: a sequence one base away is much more abundant. CDR3 amino acids: CAIRPRGSTEAFF. CDR3 nucleotides: TGTGCCATCAGACCGCGGGGAAGCACTGAAGCTTTCTTT. The chain couples TRBV10-3 to TRBJ1-1; D not certain. Germline V gene lookup returns CDR1 ENHRY and CDR2 SYGVKD. CDR3 length: 13 residues. V gave up 6 bases and J gave up 4 bases, with 12 bases separating them.

The sample holds many counts of this clonotype. The V and J genes are TRBV6-4 and TRBJ2-2; D gene unclear. Germline V lookup: CDR1 MRHNA, CDR2 SNTAGT. V was pared by 5 bases and J by 6 bases, with 4 bases between. This CDR3 comprises 11 residues. CDR3 in amino acids: CASSQAGELFF. The CDR3 DNA reads TGTGCCAGCAGTCAGGCCGGGGAGCTGTTTTTT.

This clonotype was counted only a few times. The chain joins TRBV2 to TRBJ1-4; perhaps TRBD1 as D (6 bases). Germline values: CDR1 SNHLY, CDR2 FYNNEI. The CDR3 is made up of 15 amino acids. V was shortened by 10 bases and J by 7 bases, with 22 bases between the two germline ends. CDR3: CATKPRTAGGEKLFF. The CDR3 bases are TGTGCCACCAAACCTCGGACAGCGGGGGGTGAAAAACTGTTTTTT.

Comment on this clonotype: In this CDR3 the conserved last residue, phenylalanine or tryptophan, is missing, so a read error is likely. No DNA is shown, since the ends of the CDR3 on it are uncertain; the CDR3 is the one TCRdb lists. This sequence joins TRBV4-1 and TRBJ2-7; no DNA check was done on the table's D call, TRBD2. The CDR3 length equals 16 residues, ends included. Per germline, CDR1 MGHRA and CDR2 YSYEKL. CDR3 region: CASSQENSGGTYERYS.

This clonotype occurred many times. The CDR3 DNA sequence: TGTGCCAGCTCAATCGGACAGGGAGGCACTGAAGCTTTCTTT. Translated: CASSIGQGGTEAFF. This rearrangement joins TRBV2 to TRBJ1-1, with 8 bases matching TRBD1. Trimming at V came to 8 bases and at J to 4 bases, leaving 9 bases not matched to a gene. Germline values: CDR1 SNHLY, CDR2 FYNNEI. CDR3 size: 14 residues. The full variable domain, with the rest looked up from reference TRBV2 and TRBJ1-1, is EPEVTQTPSHQVTQMGQEVILRCVPISNHLYFYWYRQILGQKVEFLVSFYNNEISEKSEIFDDQFSVERPDGSNFTLKIRSTKLEDSAMYFCASSIGQGGTEAFFGQGTRLTVV.

On this clonotype itself: A clone one base away is much larger, so this may be a read error. The chain recombines TRBV11-2 with TRBJ1-5, with 8 bases identical to TRBD1. The V gene's germline CDR1 is SGHAT and CDR2 FQNNGV. This CDR3 is 15 amino acids long. With V trimmed by 4 bases and J by 6 bases, 8 bases remained unmatched. The CDR3 region has the DNA TGTGCCAGCAGCTACCATGGACAGGGTAGTCAGCCCCAGCATTTT. Protein: CASSYHGQGSQPQHF.

The chain has TRBV19 and TRBJ2-3; TRBD2 matches 15 bases. The ends lost 3 bases at V and 8 bases at J; junction bases unmatched: 3. The CDR3 extends over 15 amino acids. Germline V gene sequence: CDR1 LNHDA, CDR2 SQIVND (reference sequence). The CDR3 DNA reads TGTGCCAGTAGTATGGGGGGACTAGCGGGGGGTACGCAGTATTTT. It codes for CASSMGGLAGGTQYF.

The sample holds a few counts of this clonotype. This rearrangement joins TRBV3-1 to TRBJ1-6; D gene unclear. CDR1 and CDR2 (germline): LGHDT, YNNKEL (reference sequence). Trimming pared 5 bases from V and 0 bases from J, leaving 14 bases between. This CDR3 comprises 17 residues. The CDR3 protein is CASSYTPLGSYNSPLHF. As DNA, the CDR3 is TGTGCCAGCAGCTATACCCCCTTGGGCTCCTATAATTCACCCCTCCACTTT.

This clonotype was found many times. This chain joins TRBV30 and TRBJ1-5, with D hard to call. The CDR3 spans 14 residues. Germline V lookup: CDR1 GTSNPN, CDR2 SVGIG (reference sequence). Between the trimmed V and J ends, which lost 2 bases and 5 bases, there was a span of 13 bases. Written as DNA, the CDR3 is TGTGCCTGGAGTTTGTACCCAGACGATCAGCCCCAGCATTTT. It codes for CAWSLYPDDQPQHF.

The V gene is TRBV3-1, the J gene TRBJ1-2; possibly TRBD1 for D (5 bases). The V end lost 3 bases, the J end lost 4 bases, and 12 bases lay between the germline ends. CDR3 length equals 14 residues. Germline V gives CDR1 LGHDT, CDR2 YNNKEL (reference sequence). CDR3 nucleotides: TGTGCCAGCAGCCATCCAGGGTCAGGCTATGGCTACACCTTC. Translation: CASSHPGSGYGYTF.

As concerns this clonotype: Here the CDR3 omits its conserved ending phenylalanine or tryptophan, so a read error is the likely source. The chain joins TRBV5-1 to TRBJ2-3, with 8 positions matching TRBD1. V lost 4 bases to trimming and J lost 6 bases; unmatched junction nucleotides: 4. Germline loops: CDR1 SGHRS, CDR2 YFSETQ. CDR3 size: 13 residues. CDR3 DNA sequence: TGCGCCAGCAGCGGGGACAGGTCTGATACGCAGTATTCT. As protein: CASSGDRSDTQYS.

This clonotype was observed a handful of times. The chain couples TRBV7-9 to TRBJ1-2; TRBD1 aligns across 7 bases. V shed 5 bases, J shed 6 bases, and the junction held 9 bases outside the gene matches. This CDR3 is built from 14 residues. Germline-derived CDR1 and CDR2 are SEHNR and FQNEAQ (reference sequence). In DNA, the CDR3 is TGTGCCAGCAGCGGGACGGGACAGATAGATGGCTACACCTTC. It yields the protein CASSGTGQIDGYTF.

This clonotype was recorded a few times. This CDR3 is CASSGWDGVNSPLHF. CDR3 sequence (DNA): TGTGCCAGCAGCGGTTGGGACGGAGTTAATTCACCCCTCCACTTT. V gene TRBV6-1 combines with J gene TRBJ1-6, with D maybe TRBD1 (5 bases). V lost 6 bases and J 6 bases, leaving 15 bases between the germline ends. The CDR3 is made up of 15 amino acids. Germline V gives CDR1 MNHNS, CDR2 SASEGT.

The gene calls are TRBV20-1 and TRBJ2-1; D not resolved. In germline, CDR1 is DFQATT, CDR2 SNEGSKA (reference sequence). This CDR3 is built from 14 residues. Deletions cut 6 bases from V and 3 bases from J, with 15 bases between. CDR3 DNA: TGCAGTGCGCAGCGTTGGGATGTCTACAATGAGCAGTTCTTC. This encodes CSAQRWDVYNEQFF.

As regards this clonotype: Because the CDR3 is missing its conserved closing phenylalanine or tryptophan, this is likely a read error. J is TRBJ2-5 and V is TRBV13; 10 bases agree with TRBD2. V gave up 5 bases and J gave up 5 bases; unmatched junction bases: 8. The CDR3 covers 15 residues. Germline CDR1 reads PRHDT; CDR2 reads FYEKMQ (reference sequence). The CDR3 sequence: CASSPGLAGVETQYS. As DNA, the CDR3 is TGTGCCAGCAGCCCCGGCCTAGCGGGAGTTGAGACCCAGTACTCC.